The clone carrying this T cell receptor (beta chain) was seen at least ten times. Amplification targeted TCR beta CDR3 regions from RNA transcripts. The HTBI primer set was used in a first-round RT-PCR of the TCR CDR3. A single record per CDR3 protein comes from TCRdb applying MiXCR to the multiplex PCR reads. The sample lists about 600,000 distinct CDR3 sequences, approximately 16% occurring once. This entry is derived from a study of T cells in Graves' hyperthyroidism and ophthalmopathy. It was uncontrolled infection, other autoimmune disease, pregnancy or lactation that excluded patients. This CDR3 has 14 amino acids. Per germline, CDR1 DFQATT and CDR2 SNEGSKA (reference sequence). V gave up 2 bases and J gave up 5 bases, with 15 bases separating them.

The clonotype was recovered from a woman in her 40s with Graves' ophthalmopathy. The specimen sequenced was blood. J is TRBJ2-5 and V is TRBV20-1; D is uncertain. The CDR3 DNA sequence: TGCAGTGCTAGAACCTATACATCCCTGGAGACCCAGTACTTC. Translating gives CSARTYTSLETQYF.